These T cell receptor beta chains were read from a single sample in a study of CD8 T cells in Susac syndrome. One entry per CDR3 protein results from TCRdb running MiXCR on the immunoSEQ multiplex PCR reads. Of about 180,000 distinct CDR3 sequences listed, roughly 94% are singletons. Source material: CD4+ T cells from PBMCs. These TCRs come from a human donor with Susac syndrome. Each CDR3 is given with its conserved first and last residue. The D gene is left open where the match is weak. For some rows the clone size is stated as once, few or many, or as a class when expanded; others skip it.

TGTGCCAGCAGTCCCGACACCCAAGAGACCCAGTACTTC	CASSPDTQETQYF	.	.	TRBJ2-5	TRBV6-2/TRBV6-3
TGTGCCAGCAGCCGCCTCGGCAGCGAAAGCTCCTACGAGCAGTACTTC	CASSRLGSESSYEQYF	.	.	TRBJ2-7	TRBV7-6
TGCAGTGCTAGGAAAGGTAGCGGGAGTGCAAACGAGCAGTACTTC	CSARKGSGSANEQYF	.	TRBD2	TRBJ2-7	TRBV20-1
TGTGCCAGCAGCGTCCGGGACTTCACAGATACGCAGTATTTT	CASSVRDFTDTQYF	.	.	TRBJ2-3	TRBV9
TGTGCCAGCAGTTTAATGACTCTAGGTGCGGCAGATACGCAGTATTTT	CASSLMTLGAADTQYF	.	.	TRBJ2-3	TRBV12-3/TRBV12-4
TGCAGTGTCAAAAAGACCAGTTCTAACTATGGCTACACCTTC	CSVKKTSSNYGYTF	.	.	TRBJ1-2	TRBV20-1
TGCGCCAGCGCCTGGGGGAGTAACACTGAAGCTTTCTTT	CASAWGSNTEAFF	.	.	TRBJ1-1	TRBV5-1
TGTGCCAGCAGTTCGTCCAGGGGGTACTATGGCTACACCTTC	CASSSSRGYYGYTF	.	TRBD1	TRBJ1-2	TRBV6-5
TGCGCCAGCACGGGACCAGCCTACGAGCAGTACTTC	CASTGPAYEQYF	.	.	TRBJ2-7	TRBV5-1
TGTGCCAGCAGTGAAGTTGGACAGGAAGAGACCCAGTACTTC	CASSEVGQEETQYF	.	TRBD1	TRBJ2-5	TRBV2
TGCAGTGCTAGGGCGGCGGGGTACCAAGAGACCCAGTACTTC	CSARAAGYQETQYF	.	.	TRBJ2-5	TRBV20-1
TGTGCCACCAGCACTGGGGAAAAACTGTTTTTT	CATSTGEKLFF	once	.	TRBJ1-4	TRBV15
TGTGCCAGTCTTTTGAGCGGGGTCTCCAATGAGCAGTTCTTC	CASLLSGVSNEQFF	.	TRBD2	TRBJ2-1	TRBV12-3/TRBV12-4
TGCAGTGCTACGTCGGTTTCGGAGACCCAGTACTTC	CSATSVSETQYF	.	.	TRBJ2-5	TRBV20-1
TGCAGCGTTGAAAAACAGGGGGGGCCGAACACTGAAGCTTTCTTT	CSVEKQGGPNTEAFF	.	TRBD1	TRBJ1-1	TRBV29-1
TGTGCCAGCAGCTTATTGATCAACACTGAAGCTTTCTTT	CASSLLINTEAFF	.	.	TRBJ1-1	TRBV7-9
TGTGCCAGTAAAGATCGAGCCGGGACTAGCGGGGGGGCCTTTCAGTTCTTC	CASKDRAGTSGGAFQFF	.	TRBD2	TRBJ2-1	TRBV19
TGTGCCAGCAGCCCGCCTGGGACGAGGGGCTACACCTTC	CASSPPGTRGYTF	.	.	TRBJ1-2	TRBV3-1
TGCAGCGTTGAAGATCCCGACAGGCTGAACACCGGGGAGCTGTTTTTT	CSVEDPDRLNTGELFF	.	.	TRBJ2-2	TRBV29-1
TGTGCCAGCAGCTTAGAACCGCCGGAGCCCCAGCATTTT	CASSLEPPEPQHF	.	.	TRBJ1-5	TRBV7-2
TGTGCCAGCAGCTTAGACGGAGGAGGTTACAATGAGCAGTTCTTC	CASSLDGGGYNEQFF	.	.	TRBJ2-1	TRBV7-7
TGTGCCAGCAGTTTACGGGACAGGGGGAATTCACCCCTCCACTTT	CASSLRDRGNSPLHF	.	TRBD1	TRBJ1-6	TRBV12-3/TRBV12-4
TGTGCCAGCAGCCGACAGGGGATCAACACTGAAGCTTTCTTT	CASSRQGINTEAFF	few	TRBD1	TRBJ1-1	TRBV11-2
TGCAGTGCTAGCGGGAGGAATGAGCAGTTCTTC	CSASGRNEQFF	.	TRBD2	TRBJ2-1	TRBV20-1
TGTGCCAGACAGGCTAATGAAAAACTGTTTTTT	CARQANEKLFF	.	.	TRBJ1-4	TRBV6-1
TGTGCTAGCAGCTTATCGGGGGTTGGAGAGACCCAGTACTTC	CASSLSGVGETQYF	few	.	TRBJ2-5	TRBV7-7
TGTGCCAGTAGTATAAGGACAGGGGGCACTGAAGCTTTCTTT	CASSIRTGGTEAFF	.	TRBD1	TRBJ1-1	TRBV19
TGTGCCAGCGGATCCGGGACTACCAGCAGGGAGCAGTACTTC	CASGSGTTSREQYF	once	TRBD2	TRBJ2-7	TRBV7-2
TGTGCCATCAGTGAGTCCTCAAACACTGAAGCTTTCTTT	CAISESSNTEAFF	.	.	TRBJ1-1	TRBV10-3
TGTGCCACCAGCAGAGATCCGGGGGGACACAATGAGCAGTTCTTC	CATSRDPGGHNEQFF	.	TRBD2	TRBJ2-1	TRBV15
TGTGCCAGCTCAATACGACAGGGAACAGATACGCAGTATTTT	CASSIRQGTDTQYF	.	TRBD1	TRBJ2-3	TRBV18
TGCGCCAGCAGCTTGGAGTCAGCCCAAGAGACCCAGTACTTC	CASSLESAQETQYF	.	.	TRBJ2-5	TRBV5-1
TGCGCCAGCAGCCAGTCTACCGCCCCGTCCCGAGGGCCCCTCCACTTT	CASSQSTAPSRGPLHF	.	.	TRBJ1-6	TRBV4-3
TGCAGCGTCGGCCCCTCAAATGAAGCTTTCTTT	CSVGPSNEAFF	once	.	TRBJ1-1	TRBV29-1
TGCGCCAGCAGCTTGGTGGACGGGCGCTCCTACGAGCAGTACTTC	CASSLVDGRSYEQYF	.	.	TRBJ2-7	TRBV5-1
TGTGCCAGCAGTGGAGGTACAAGCGGGATTCAAGAGACCCAGTACTTC	CASSGGTSGIQETQYF	.	TRBD2	TRBJ2-5	TRBV6-4
TGTGCCAGCAGTTACCCTAGCGGCAGAAACTATGGCTACACCTTC	CASSYPSGRNYGYTF	.	.	TRBJ1-2	TRBV6-6
TGCAGTGCTAGAGATTCTGGGAGGAACAATGAGCAGTTCTTC	CSARDSGRNNEQFF	once	.	TRBJ2-1	TRBV20-1
TGTGCCAGCAGTTTTGGGGGACAACTATTTAGCAATCAGCCCCAGCATTTT	CASSFGGQLFSNQPQHF	.	.	TRBJ1-5	TRBV12-3/TRBV12-4
TGTGCCAGCACTCGCCGCCGGGACACACTAGCCAATGAGCAGTTCTTC	CASTRRRDTLANEQFF	.	.	TRBJ2-1	TRBV27
TGTGCCTGGAGTGAGTCATCAGATACGCAGTATTTT	CAWSESSDTQYF	.	.	TRBJ2-3	TRBV30
TGTGCCAGCAGTCAGAGGACAGCCAGCTCCTACGAGCAGTACTTC	CASSQRTASSYEQYF	once	.	TRBJ2-7	TRBV6-2/TRBV6-3
TGTGCCAGCAGCTTAGCGGGCAGTTCCTGGGATACGCAGTATTTT	CASSLAGSSWDTQYF	.	.	TRBJ2-3	TRBV13
TGTGCCAGCAGCCAAGATCTGAAACGGAGCTACACAGATACGCAGTATTTT	CASSQDLKRSYTDTQYF	once	.	TRBJ2-3	TRBV3-1
TGTGCCAGCAGTTACTACAGTGGAGGACTCTACGAGCAGTACTTC	CASSYYSGGLYEQYF	.	.	TRBJ2-7	TRBV6-5
TGTGCCAGCAGCCAGTTGACTAGCGGGAGATACAATGAGCAGTTCTTC	CASSQLTSGRYNEQFF	once	TRBD2	TRBJ2-1	TRBV4-2
TGTGCCAGCAGTTTCAGCGGCGGGAACACCGGGGAGCTGTTTTTT	CASSFSGGNTGELFF	once	.	TRBJ2-2	TRBV12-3/TRBV12-4
TGCAGTGCCACCGACAGGGGTTATCAGCCCCAGCATTTT	CSATDRGYQPQHF	.	TRBD1	TRBJ1-5	TRBV20-1
TGTGCCAGCAGAGCGGGGCCCGCCGAGCAGTACTTC	CASRAGPAEQYF	few	TRBD2	TRBJ2-7	TRBV12-3/TRBV12-4
TGCAGTGCTAGTTGGCTAGCGGGAGTGGAGCAGTACTTC	CSASWLAGVEQYF	.	TRBD2	TRBJ2-7	TRBV20-1
TGTGCCAGCAGTCGGACAGGGGACACTGGAAACACCATATATTTT	CASSRTGDTGNTIYF	.	TRBD1	TRBJ1-3	TRBV27
TGCGCCAGCAGCTTGAGGTTTGGACAGGAGGCTAACTATGGCTACACCTTC	CASSLRFGQEANYGYTF	.	TRBD1	TRBJ1-2	TRBV5-1
TGCAGTGCTAGAGAGGGGGGCCGAGAGACCCAGTACTTC	CSAREGGRETQYF	.	.	TRBJ2-5	TRBV20-1